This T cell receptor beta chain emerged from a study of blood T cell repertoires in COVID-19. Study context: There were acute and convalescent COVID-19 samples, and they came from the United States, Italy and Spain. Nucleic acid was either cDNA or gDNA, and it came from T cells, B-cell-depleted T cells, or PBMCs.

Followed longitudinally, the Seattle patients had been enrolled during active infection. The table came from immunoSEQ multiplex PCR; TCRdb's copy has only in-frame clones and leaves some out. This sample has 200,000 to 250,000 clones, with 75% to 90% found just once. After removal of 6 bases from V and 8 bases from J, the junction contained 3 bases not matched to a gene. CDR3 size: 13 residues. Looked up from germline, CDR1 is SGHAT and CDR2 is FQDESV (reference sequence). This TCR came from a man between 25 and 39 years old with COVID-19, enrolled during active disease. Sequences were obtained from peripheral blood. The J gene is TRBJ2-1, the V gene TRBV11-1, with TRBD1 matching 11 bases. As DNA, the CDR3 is TGTGCCAGCAGGGGGACAGGGGGTTATGAGCAGTTCTTC. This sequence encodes CASRGTGGYEQFF.